The 20 T cell receptor beta chains listed next were all sequenced from one sample in a study of OX40 agonist ivuxolimab in advanced cancers. The assay was immunoSEQ multiplex PCR, and TCRdb's table has in-frame clones only and misses some. This repertoire shows 55,000 to 75,000 clones, roughly 84% found once; its top ten account for about 1.1%. This sample comprised CD4+ or CD8+ T cells sorted from blood, obtained in a trial of the OX40 agonist ivuxolimab. The source is an adult with an advanced solid tumor such as melanoma, head and neck, liver or kidney cancer.

The chain links TRBV15 to TRBJ1-4; D gene ambiguous. The V gene lost 0 bases and the J gene lost 4 bases, with 9 bases spanning the gap. The CDR3 is made up of 15 amino acids. Germline CDR1 is LNHNV and CDR2 is YYDKDF (reference sequence). The CDR3 nucleotides are TGTGCCACCAGCAGAGATCGTGATTTTAATGAAAAACTGTTTTTT. Its translation: CATSRDRDFNEKLFF.

The chain combines TRBV7-2 with TRBJ2-1; D ambiguous. The CDR3 consists of 12 residues. Germline lookup yields CDR1 SGHTA and CDR2 FQGNSA. V was clipped by 3 bases and J by 7 bases, with 7 bases between them. This CDR3 reads CASSFGRNEQFF. Written as DNA, the CDR3 is TGTGCCAGCAGCTTTGGGCGTAATGAGCAGTTCTTC.

In the case of this clone: Germline is not matched at one junction end, which may reflect a read error. The chain has TRBV5-1 and TRBJ2-1, with a weak D call TRBD2 (7 bases). This CDR3 has 14 amino acids. Germline V gives CDR1 SGHRS, CDR2 YFSETQ. Written as DNA, the CDR3 is TGCGCCAGCAGCTGGGGGGGCTCCGACAATGAGCAGTTCTTC. Protein: CASSWGGSDNEQFF. The full variable domain, completed using reference TRBV5-1 and TRBJ2-1, is KAGVTQTPRYLIKTRGQQVTLSCSPISGHRSVSWYQQTPGQGLQFLFEYFSETQRNKGNFPGRFSGRQFSNSRSEMNVSTLELGDSALYLCASSWGGSDNEQFFGPGTRLTVL.

The chain has TRBV11-2 and TRBJ2-7, with a possible D match to TRBD2 (5 bases). The germline V gene has CDR1 SGHAT and CDR2 FQNNGV. The CDR3 loop spans 14 amino acids. The germline V and J ends were trimmed by 1 base and 6 bases, with 13 bases remaining between them. The CDR3 sequence: CASSLVHSGSEQYF. CDR3 DNA sequence: TGTGCCAGCAGCTTAGTCCACAGCGGTAGCGAGCAGTACTTC. Full variable domain (missing parts from reference TRBV11-2 and TRBJ2-7): EAGVAQSPRYKIIEKRQSVAFWCNPISGHATLYWYQQILGQGPKLLIQFQNNGVVDDSQLPKDRFSAERLKGVDSTLKIQPAKLEDSAVYLCASSLVHSGSEQYFGPGTRLTVT.

This sequence joins TRBV19 and TRBJ1-2, with no clear D. CDR3 size: 14 residues. Trimming stripped 5 bases from V and 1 base from J, with 11 bases between. Germline CDR1 reads LNHDA; CDR2 reads SQIVND (reference sequence). CDR3 loop: CASSPPRSNYGYTF. In nucleotides, the CDR3 is TGTGCCAGTAGTCCCCCGCGGAGTAACTATGGCTACACCTTC.

The J gene is TRBJ1-1, the V gene TRBV6-1, with D maybe TRBD1 (6 bases). CDR1 MNHNS and CDR2 SASEGT come from the germline V gene. V shed 6 bases and J shed 1 base, with 12 bases lying between them. This CDR3 contains 14 residues. The CDR3 is CASSQQGGNTEAFF. The CDR3 DNA sequence: TGTGCCAGCAGCCAACAGGGTGGGAACACTGAAGCTTTCTTT.

The chain links TRBV27 to TRBJ2-1; 14 nucleotides agree with TRBD2. CDR1 MNHEY and CDR2 SMNVEV come from the germline V gene (reference sequence). There are 16 residues in the CDR3. Unmatched junction bases numbered 2, after V lost 6 bases and J lost 1 base. CDR3 loop: CASRRTSGGSYNEQFF. DNA for the CDR3: TGTGCCAGCAGGCGGACTAGCGGGGGGTCCTACAATGAGCAGTTCTTC.

The chain recombines TRBV2 with TRBJ1-4, with D unresolved. The V end lost 8 bases, the J end lost 4 bases, and 8 bases lay between the germline ends. The CDR3 consists of 12 residues. Germline V gives CDR1 SNHLY, CDR2 FYNNEI. CDR3 nucleotide sequence: TGTGCCAGCGGAAGAAGTAATGAAAAACTGTTTTTT. This sequence encodes CASGRSNEKLFF.

CDR3 coding DNA: TGTGCCAGCAGCTTGCCCATGGGGCGCGGGAACTATGGCTACACCTTC. Protein: CASSLPMGRGNYGYTF. The chain uses TRBV5-4 and TRBJ1-2; D may be TRBD1 (5 bases). From germline, CDR1 is SGHNT and CDR2 YYREEE (reference sequence). The CDR3 consists of 16 residues. Between the trimmed V and J ends, which lost 1 base and 2 bases, there was a span of 15 bases.

A word on this clone: One end of the junction does not line up with germline, which may come from a read error. V and J are TRBV27 and TRBJ1-5; D perhaps matches TRBD1 (6 bases). CDR1 MNHEY and CDR2 SMNVEV come from the germline V gene (reference sequence). The CDR3 is 13 amino acids. As DNA, the CDR3 is TGTGCCAGCAGTTTATGGGGGGCCGAGCGGCCGCACTTT. As protein: CASSLWGAERPHF.

In the case of this clone: The sample has other DNA sequences that encode this CDR3 too. V is TRBV7-3 and J is TRBJ1-1; no clear D. The CDR3 contains 11 residues. V was pared by 6 bases and J by 5 bases, with 7 bases between. From germline, CDR1 is SGHTA and CDR2 FQGTGA. CDR3 DNA: TGTGCCAGCAGTGATGGGACTGAAGCTTTCTTT. Its translation: CASSDGTEAFF.

The chain links TRBV19 to TRBJ2-1, with 8 bases that match TRBD1. Germline loops: CDR1 LNHDA, CDR2 SQIVND (reference sequence). The CDR3 is 14 residues long. V shed 7 bases, J shed 8 bases, and the junction held 10 bases outside the gene matches. DNA of the CDR3: TGTGCCAGTATCCCCCAGGGGGCGCAGGATGAGCAGTTCTTC. Protein: CASIPQGAQDEQFF.

This clone came up once. The chain couples TRBV7-3 to TRBJ2-5, with D maybe TRBD2 (6 bases). V lost 2 bases to trimming and J lost 1 base, with 8 bases between them. Germline V CDR1 and CDR2: SGHTA, FQGTGA. The CDR3 spans 14 residues. CDR3 amino acids: CASSLGGFQETQYF. DNA of the CDR3: TGTGCCAGCAGCTTAGGGGGGTTCCAAGAGACCCAGTACTTC.

This chain joins TRBV7-8 and TRBJ1-5; D unresolved. Germline V gene sequence: CDR1 SGHVS, CDR2 FQNEAQ. Trimming stripped 1 base from V and 6 bases from J, with 7 bases between. The CDR3 length is 13 residues. In nucleotides, the CDR3 is TGTGCCAGCAGCTTAGAACGGAGTCAGCCCCAGCATTTT. Translation: CASSLERSQPQHF.

V is TRBV11-3 and J is TRBJ2-1; TRBD1 matches 7 bases. Looked up from germline, CDR1 is SGHNT and CDR2 is YENEEA. Germline trimming cut 5 bases from V and 0 bases from J; bases unmatched to any gene: 1. The CDR3 has 14 amino acids. The CDR3 bases are TGTGCCAGCAGCCCAGGGGGCTCCTACAATGAGCAGTTCTTC. Translated, it gives CASSPGGSYNEQFF.

This clone occurred a few times. The rearrangement links TRBV4-3 to TRBJ1-4; D unclear. The V and J ends lost 0 bases and 5 bases respectively, with 16 bases between them. The germline V gene has CDR1 LGHNA and CDR2 YSLEER. The CDR3 length is 17 residues. This CDR3 reads CASSQDVRQATNEKLFF. The CDR3 nucleotides read TGCGCCAGCAGCCAAGATGTGCGGCAGGCGACGAATGAAAAACTGTTTTTT.

This clone was seen a single time. The rearrangement links TRBV10-3 to TRBJ1-2, with TRBD1 as a possible D gene (6 bases). Germline loops: CDR1 ENHRY, CDR2 SYGVKD. CDR3 length equals 15 residues. Trimming removed 4 bases from V and 5 bases from J, with 17 bases in between. CDR3 DNA sequence: TGTGCCATCAGTGTTGGAGAGGGGGGTTTTTATGGCTACACCTTC. This encodes CAISVGEGGFYGYTF.

This clone occurred once. The chain joins TRBV10-3 to TRBJ1-6, with a possible D match to TRBD1 (5 bases). The germline V gene encodes CDR1 ENHRY and CDR2 SYGVKD. CDR3 length: 14 residues. V lost 10 bases to trimming and J lost 6 bases, with 16 bases between them. The chain's CDR3 is CASRGAGTNSPLHF. The CDR3, as DNA: TGTGCCAGCCGCGGGGCGGGGACTAATTCACCCCTCCACTTT.

The chain couples TRBV11-1 to TRBJ2-7; 9 nucleotides align to TRBD2. Germline assignment: CDR1 SGHAT and CDR2 FQDESV (reference sequence). V gave up 5 bases and J gave up 2 bases; unmatched junction bases: 7. The CDR3 is 15 residues long. The CDR3 bases are TGTGCCAGCAGCCATCTAGCGGGGATGCCCTACGAGCAGTACTTC. Its translation: CASSHLAGMPYEQYF.

The CDR3 DNA reads as TGTGCCAGCTCCCGGGGAGGGGGTCAGGGCACTGAAGCTTTCTTT. Its translation is CASSRGGGQGTEAFF. V usage is TRBV18 and J usage is TRBJ1-1; tentatively, D is TRBD1 (6 bases). Germline V gene data show CDR1 as KGHSH and CDR2 as LQKENI. V lost 6 bases to trimming and J lost 4 bases, with 18 bases between them. The CDR3 runs 15 residues.